This TCR beta chain was recovered during a study of response to subunit inactivated influenza vaccine (dated by TCRdb to the late 2010s). Background on the whole study: To follow how T cells responded to a trivalent subunit inactivated influenza vaccine, the researchers relied on deep quantitative profiling of the T cell receptor repertoire. Broad study findings and their caveats: The authors proposed that each seasonal influenza vaccination may bring in only a limited number of new T cells.

Library preparation employed RT-PCR. The reads were generated on an Illumina HiSeq 2500. The raw public reads went through TCRdb reprocessing: fastp at Q25, MiXCR clone calling, in-frame beta chains kept. Rows with one shared CDR3 protein collapse into an entry with the most common genes and DNA. Across this sample there are about 480,000 distinct CDR3 sequences, with about 25% seen only once. In total, the top ten clones hold over 1.5% of the sample. A few counts support this clonotype. Its antigen is still unknown. No much larger clonotype is one base removed from it; base qualities were not supplied. This clonotype was obtained from a man aged 50 to 60 who received an inactivated influenza vaccine. Donor details come from another sample of the same person, matched by shared clones. Sequenced material: CD4+ T cells sorted from PBMCs, taken less than 6 days after vaccination.

In nucleotide form, the sequence is TGTGCCAGCAGTAACCGGGACAGGGGATTGTATAAACTGTTTTTT. Its translation is CASSNRDRGLYKLFF. This receptor chain uses TRBV2 and TRBJ1-4, with 10 bases in between that match TRBD1. The germline V gene supplies CDR1 SNHLY and CDR2 FYNNEI. V trim: 5 bases; J trim: 11 bases; unmatched bases: 11. Including cysteine and phenylalanine, the CDR3 has 15 amino acids. Only CDR3 DNA is held: 45 bases, read in frame from base 1.